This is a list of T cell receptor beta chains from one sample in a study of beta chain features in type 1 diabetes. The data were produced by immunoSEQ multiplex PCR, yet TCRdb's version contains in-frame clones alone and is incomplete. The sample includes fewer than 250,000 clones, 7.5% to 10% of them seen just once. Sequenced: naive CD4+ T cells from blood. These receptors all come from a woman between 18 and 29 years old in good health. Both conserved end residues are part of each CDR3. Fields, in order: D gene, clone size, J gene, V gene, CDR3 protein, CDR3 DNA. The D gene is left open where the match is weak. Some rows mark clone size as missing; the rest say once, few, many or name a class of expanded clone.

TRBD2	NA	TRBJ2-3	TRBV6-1	CASSTWGGNTDTQYF	TGTGCCAGCAGTACCTGGGGGGGGAACACAGATACGCAGTATTTT
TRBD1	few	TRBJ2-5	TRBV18	CASSPGQGKGETQYF	TGTGCCAGCTCACCCGGACAGGGGAAGGGAGAGACCCAGTACTTC
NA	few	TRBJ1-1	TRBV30	CAWSLTGFMNTEAFF	TGTGCCTGGAGTTTGACTGGGTTTATGAACACTGAAGCTTTCTTT
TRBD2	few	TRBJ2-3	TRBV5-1	CASSPGLAGGTDTQYF	TGCGCCAGCAGCCCAGGACTAGCGGGGGGTACAGATACGCAGTATTTT
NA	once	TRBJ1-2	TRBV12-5	CASGLEGMPQRHGYTF	TGTGCTAGTGGTTTGGAAGGAATGCCGCAGAGGCATGGCTACACCTTC
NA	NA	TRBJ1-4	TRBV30	CAWTGESEKLFF	TGTGCCTGGACAGGGGAAAGTGAAAAACTGTTTTTT
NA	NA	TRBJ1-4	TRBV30	CAWTGDNEKLFF	TGTGCCTGGACGGGAGATAATGAAAAACTGTTTTTT
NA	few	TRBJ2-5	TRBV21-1	CASSRTVQETQYF	TGTGCCAGCAGCAGGACAGTCCAAGAGACCCAGTACTTC
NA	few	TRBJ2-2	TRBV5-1	CASSLARATRPGELFF	TGCGCCAGCAGCTTGGCCAGGGCGACCCGTCCCGGGGAGCTGTTTTTT
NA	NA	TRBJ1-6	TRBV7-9	CASRRKLGETGENSPLHF	TGTGCCAGCAGAAGAAAGTTAGGAGAGACAGGTGAAAATTCACCCCTCCACTTT
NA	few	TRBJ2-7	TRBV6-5	CATLGVGAYEQYF	TGTGCCACCCTAGGGGTGGGTGCCTACGAGCAGTACTTC
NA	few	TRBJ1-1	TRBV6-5	CASRMRVRNTEAFF	TGTGCCAGCAGAATGAGGGTGCGGAACACTGAAGCTTTCTTT
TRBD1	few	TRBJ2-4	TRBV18	CASSPLPGTDGVRNIQYF	TGTGCCAGCTCACCATTGCCCGGGACAGATGGCGTAAGGAACATTCAGTACTTC
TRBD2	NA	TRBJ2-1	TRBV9	CASSAGVTSGFLNEQFF	TGTGCCAGCAGCGCCGGGGTGACTAGCGGGTTCTTGAATGAGCAGTTCTTC
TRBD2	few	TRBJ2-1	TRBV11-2	CASSPRMDGLAVYNEQFF	TGTGCCAGCAGCCCCCGAATGGACGGGCTAGCGGTTTACAATGAGCAGTTCTTC
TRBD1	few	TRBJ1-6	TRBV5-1	CASNRGQGNSPLHF	TGCGCCAGCAACCGAGGACAGGGGAATTCACCCCTCCACTTT
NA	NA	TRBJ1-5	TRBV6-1	CASRGEGANQPQHF	TGTGCCAGCAGGGGGGAGGGCGCCAATCAGCCCCAGCATTTT
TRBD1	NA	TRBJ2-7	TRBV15	CATSREDRGVSHEQYF	TGTGCCACCAGCAGAGAGGACAGGGGGGTTTCCCACGAGCAGTACTTC
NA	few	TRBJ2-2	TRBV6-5	CASSYFADITGELFF	TGTGCCAGCAGTTACTTTGCAGATATCACCGGGGAGCTGTTTTTT
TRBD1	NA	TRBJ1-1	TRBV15	CATSRGGQGNTEAFF	TGTGCCACCAGCAGAGGCGGACAGGGGAACACTGAAGCTTTCTTT
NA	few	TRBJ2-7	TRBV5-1	CASSLVGGAGSYEQYF	TGCGCCAGCAGCTTGGTAGGGGGGGCCGGCTCCTACGAGCAGTACTTC
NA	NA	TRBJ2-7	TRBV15	CATSRRDRYEQYF	TGTGCCACCAGCAGAAGAGACAGGTACGAGCAGTACTTC